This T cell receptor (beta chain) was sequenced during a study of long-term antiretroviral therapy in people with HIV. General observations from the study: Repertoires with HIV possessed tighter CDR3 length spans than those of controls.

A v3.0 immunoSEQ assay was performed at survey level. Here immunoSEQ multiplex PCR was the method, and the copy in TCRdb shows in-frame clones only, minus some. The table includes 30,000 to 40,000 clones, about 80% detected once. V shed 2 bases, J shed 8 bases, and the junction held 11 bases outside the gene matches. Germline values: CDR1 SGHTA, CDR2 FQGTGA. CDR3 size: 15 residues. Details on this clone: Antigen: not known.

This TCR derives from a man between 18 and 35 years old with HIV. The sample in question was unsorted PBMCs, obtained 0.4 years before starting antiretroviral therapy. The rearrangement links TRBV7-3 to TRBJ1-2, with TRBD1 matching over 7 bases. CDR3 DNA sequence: TGTGCCAGCAGCTTAGCGACCGGACAGGCCTCCGGCTACACCTTC. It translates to CASSLATGQASGYTF.